This passage covers 20 T cell receptor beta chains from one sample sequenced in a study of PD-1 blockade in classical Hodgkin lymphoma. Every patient experienced relapse after autologous stem cell transplantation, and brentuximab vedotin exposure varied. The data were produced by immunoSEQ multiplex PCR, yet TCRdb's version contains in-frame clones alone and is incomplete. The data contain 55,000 to 75,000 clones, under 95% of them singletons. The sample consisted of peripheral blood mononuclear cells (PBMCs), taken at baseline. All receptors derive from a human donor with classical Hodgkin lymphoma.

The chain is built from TRBV7-8 and TRBJ1-1, with 12 bases identical to TRBD1. The CDR3 loop spans 16 amino acids. V trimming: 6 bases; J trimming: 4 bases; junction bases outside the gene matches: 9. The germline V gene encodes CDR1 SGHVS and CDR2 FQNEAQ. In DNA, the CDR3 is TGTGCCAGCAGACGGGACAGGGGGCCCTCAACCACTGAAGCTTTCTTT. Encoded protein: CASRRDRGPSTTEAFF.

J is TRBJ1-3 and V is TRBV19, with D maybe TRBD1 (5 bases). The germline V and J ends were trimmed by 5 bases and 0 bases, with 8 bases remaining between them. The CDR3 spans 14 residues. In germline, CDR1 is LNHDA, CDR2 SQIVND (reference sequence). The CDR3, as DNA: TGTGCCAGTAGTGACAGCATCTCTGGAAACACCATATATTTT. Translating gives CASSDSISGNTIYF.

The count of this clone is one. V is TRBV23-1 and J is TRBJ2-7; 9 nucleotides agree with TRBD2. Being an ORF, TRBV23-1 has a function that is uncertain. This CDR3 is 14 amino acids long. Trimming removed 7 bases from V and 3 bases from J; junction bases left unmatched: 7. CDR3 in amino acids: CASILAGDIYEQYF. The CDR3 DNA reads as TGCGCCAGCATTTTAGCGGGAGATATCTACGAGCAGTACTTC.

The chain employs TRBV2 and TRBJ2-1, with 9 bases lining up with TRBD2. CDR1 and CDR2 from the germline V gene are SNHLY and FYNNEI. The CDR3 is made up of 18 amino acids. The J segment lost 0 bases and the V segment lost 4 bases, leaving 10 bases of the junction unmatched. CDR3: CASSGQRTSDSSYNEQFF. CDR3 sequence (DNA): TGTGCCAGCAGTGGGCAGAGGACTAGCGACAGCTCCTACAATGAGCAGTTCTTC.

The rearrangement links TRBV28 to TRBJ2-5; 11 bases map to TRBD1. The V segment lost 2 bases and the J segment 5 bases; nucleotides outside the gene matches: 4. This CDR3 contains 15 residues. CDR1 is MDHEN, CDR2 SYDVKM, per germline. CDR3: CASSLRTGGGETQYF. The DNA for the CDR3 is TGTGCCAGCAGTTTAAGGACAGGGGGCGGGGAGACCCAGTACTTC.

V and J are TRBV2 and TRBJ2-7; 7 positions match TRBD1. The CDR3 is 14 amino acids. Germline CDR1 and CDR2: SNHLY and FYNNEI. V was pared by 6 bases and J by 1 base, with 6 bases of the junction left unmatched. The CDR3 coding sequence is TGTGCCAGCAGCTCGGGACAGACATCCTACGAGCAGTACTTC. Its protein is CASSSGQTSYEQYF.

This clone occurred once. The chain recombines TRBV7-9 with TRBJ1-4; D might be TRBD1 (6 bases). CDR1 is SEHNR, CDR2 FQNEAQ, per germline (reference sequence). The CDR3 loop spans 15 amino acids. V was clipped by 7 bases and J by 3 bases, with 15 bases between them. The CDR3 region has the DNA TGTGCCAGCACCCTGGGGGGGCAGGCTAATGAAAAACTGTTTTTT. Residues: CASTLGGQANEKLFF. Full variable domain (outside the CDR3, taken from reference TRBV7-9 and TRBJ1-4): DTGVSQNPRHKITKRGQNVTFRCDPISEHNRLYWYRQTLGQGPEFLTYFQNEAQLEKSRLLSDRFSAERPKGSFSTLEIQRTEQGDSAMYLCASTLGGQANEKLFFGSGTQLSVL.

This chain links TRBV30 with TRBJ1-2, with 7 bases aligning to TRBD1. Germline V gene sequence: CDR1 GTSNPN, CDR2 SVGIG (reference sequence). J was trimmed by 4 bases and V by 4 bases; bases with no gene match: 3. This CDR3 has 12 amino acids. This CDR3 is CAWIRDSYGYTF. Written as DNA, the CDR3 is TGTGCCTGGATCCGGGACAGCTATGGCTACACCTTC.

The chain links TRBV11-1 to TRBJ2-1; tentative D call: TRBD1 (5 bases). Germline CDR1 reads SGHAT; CDR2 reads FQDESV (reference sequence). The CDR3 extends over 14 amino acids. Trimming removed 7 bases from V and 7 bases from J, with 17 bases in between. The CDR3 sequence: CASTFTPGLNEQFF. CDR3 nucleotides: TGTGCCAGCACCTTTACCCCAGGGCTGAATGAGCAGTTCTTC.

The chain is built from TRBV10-2 and TRBJ1-1, with no clear D. Germline V CDR1 and CDR2: WSHSY, SAAADI. Trimming pared 6 bases from V and 3 bases from J, leaving 5 bases between. CDR3 length: 11 amino acids. In nucleotides, the CDR3 is TGCGCCAGCAGGGTAGACACTGAAGCTTTCTTT. Amino acid sequence: CASRVDTEAFF.

The chain has TRBV7-2 and TRBJ2-1, with 7 bases fitting TRBD2. Germline CDR1 and CDR2: SGHTA and FQGNSA. There are 16 residues in the CDR3. V lost 3 bases and J lost 0; bases outside the gene matches: 5. The CDR3 region has the DNA TGTGCCAGCAGCTTTTTAGGGACTATCTCCTACAATGAGCAGTTCTTC. It codes for CASSFLGTISYNEQFF.

This sequence joins TRBV15 and TRBJ1-5; no firm D call. V lost 1 base, J lost 5 bases, and 15 bases lay in between. The CDR3 sequence is 16 residues long. Germline loops: CDR1 LNHNV, CDR2 YYDKDF (reference sequence). This chain's CDR3 is CATSRVGRTPYQPQHF. DNA for the CDR3: TGTGCCACCAGCAGAGTAGGGCGGACTCCATATCAGCCCCAGCATTTT.

The CDR3 protein is CASSPKSYYNTGELFF. The CDR3 nucleotides read TGTGCCAGCAGTCCTAAGAGCTATTATAACACCGGGGAGCTGTTTTTT. This chain connects TRBV5-6 to TRBJ2-2, with unresolved D. The CDR3 length is 16 residues. The germline V and J ends were trimmed by 5 bases and 2 bases, with 16 bases remaining between them. CDR1 SGHDT and CDR2 YYEEEE come from the germline V gene.

CDR3 nucleotide sequence: TGTGCCAGCAGCTTCGCGGAACGGAGTGGCAATCAGCCCCAGCATTTT. Protein: CASSFAERSGNQPQHF. The chain has TRBV7-3 and TRBJ1-5; D is unclear. The CDR3 is 16 residues long. V dropped 3 bases and J dropped 2 bases, with 14 bases sitting between them. The germline gives CDR1 SGHTA, CDR2 FQGTGA.

This chain connects TRBV19 to TRBJ2-1; 15 bases are shared with TRBD2. Germline assignment: CDR1 LNHDA and CDR2 SQIVND (reference sequence). Trimming at V came to 5 bases and at J to 8 bases, leaving 13 bases not matched to a gene. The CDR3 covers 18 residues. The CDR3 spells CASSVGLAGGRLVDEQFF. CDR3 DNA: TGTGCCAGTAGTGTTGGACTAGCGGGGGGGCGATTGGTCGATGAGCAGTTCTTC.

The rearrangement links TRBV10-3 to TRBJ1-5; D is perhaps TRBD1 (6 bases). Between the trimmed V and J ends, which lost 3 bases and 4 bases, there was a span of 16 bases. This CDR3 has 16 amino acids. Germline V gene lookup returns CDR1 ENHRY and CDR2 SYGVKD. CDR3 in amino acids: CAISEGAGGLNQPQHF. The CDR3 DNA reads TGTGCCATCAGTGAAGGTGCCGGGGGCCTTAATCAGCCCCAGCATTTT.

V usage is TRBV23-1 and J usage is TRBJ1-5; D is ambiguous. TRBV23-1 is noted as an ORF with a role that remains uncertain. With 8 bases removed from V and 6 bases from J, the gap between germline ends came to 17 bases. This CDR3 is built from 14 residues. Written as DNA, the CDR3 is TGCGCCAGCCCAGCCGGGATCCACGGTCAGCCCCAGCATTTT. This translates into CASPAGIHGQPQHF.

The count of this clone is one. The chain employs TRBV18 and TRBJ1-3, with 9 positions matching TRBD1. Losses at the gene ends were 8 bases for V and 3 bases for J; bases not matched to a gene: 2. Germline CDR1 KGHSH, CDR2 LQKENI. This CDR3 spans 13 amino acids. CDR3: CASRTGDGNTIYF. The CDR3 DNA reads as TGTGCCAGCCGGACAGGGGATGGAAACACCATATATTTT.

The V and J genes are TRBV4-2 and TRBJ1-3; a possible D gene is TRBD1 (6 bases). Trimming took off 1 base at V and 0 bases at J, with 10 bases between the two ends. Germline CDR1 reads LGHNA; CDR2 reads YNFKEQ. The CDR3 has 16 amino acids. The CDR3 DNA is TGTGCCAGCAGCCAAGGTGACAGGTTCTCTGGAAACACCATATATTTT. This sequence encodes CASSQGDRFSGNTIYF.

This chain joins TRBV30 and TRBJ1-1; D remains ambiguous. V lost 5 bases to trimming and J lost 7 bases, with 14 bases between them. The CDR3 covers 12 residues. The V gene's germline CDR1 is GTSNPN and CDR2 SVGIG (reference sequence). The CDR3 DNA is TGTGCCTGGGCGAGAGACCGTGGTGAAGCTTTCTTT. Its protein is CAWARDRGEAFF.